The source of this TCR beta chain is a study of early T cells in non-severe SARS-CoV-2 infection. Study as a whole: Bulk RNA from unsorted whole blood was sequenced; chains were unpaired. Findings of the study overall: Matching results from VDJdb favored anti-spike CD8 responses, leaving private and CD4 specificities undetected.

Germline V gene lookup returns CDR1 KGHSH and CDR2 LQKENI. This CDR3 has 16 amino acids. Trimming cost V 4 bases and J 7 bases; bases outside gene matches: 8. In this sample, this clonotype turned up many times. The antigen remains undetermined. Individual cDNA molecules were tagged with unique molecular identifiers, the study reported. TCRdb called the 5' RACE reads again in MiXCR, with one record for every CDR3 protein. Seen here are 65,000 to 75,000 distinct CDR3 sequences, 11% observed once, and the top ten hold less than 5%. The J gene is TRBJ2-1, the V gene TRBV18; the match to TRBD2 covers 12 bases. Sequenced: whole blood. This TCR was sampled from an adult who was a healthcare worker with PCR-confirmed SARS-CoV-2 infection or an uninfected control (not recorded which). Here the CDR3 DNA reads TGTGCCAGCTCACAAACTGTACTAGCGGGAGGTAATGAGCAGTTCTTC. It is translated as CASSQTVLAGGNEQFF.